Listed here is a single T cell receptor beta chain. Other DNA sequences in this sample translate to the same CDR3. This record belongs to a study of T cell responses to AZD1222 COVID-19 vaccine. CDR1 is MNHEY, CDR2 SVGAGI, per germline. This CDR3 contains 14 residues. Trimming left V 4 bases short and J 7 bases short, with 11 bases between. Clones were read by immunoSEQ multiplex PCR, and TCRdb kept only the in-frame ones, dropping some. The sample shows fewer than 120,000 clones, roughly four fifths of them seen only once. This TCR was sampled from an adult in good health. The specimen comprised peripheral blood, sampled on day 0 of AZD1222 vaccination. The chain combines TRBV6-5 with TRBJ1-6; possibly TRBD1 for D (6 bases). CDR3 residues: CASSSPGENSPLHF. The CDR3 DNA sequence: TGTGCCAGCAGTTCCCCAGGGGAGAATTCACCCCTCCACTTT.